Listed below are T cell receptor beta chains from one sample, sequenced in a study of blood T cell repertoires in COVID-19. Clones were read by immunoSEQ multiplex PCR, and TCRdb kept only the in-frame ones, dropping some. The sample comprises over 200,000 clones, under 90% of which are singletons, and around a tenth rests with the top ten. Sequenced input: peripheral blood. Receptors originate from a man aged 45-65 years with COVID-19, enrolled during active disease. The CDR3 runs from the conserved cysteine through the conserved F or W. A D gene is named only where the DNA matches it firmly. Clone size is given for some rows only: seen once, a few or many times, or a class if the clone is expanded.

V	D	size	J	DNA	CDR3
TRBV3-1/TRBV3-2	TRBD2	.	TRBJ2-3	TGTGCCAGCAGCCAAGTTGGCGGGGGGACTAGCACAGATACGCAGTATTTT	CASSQVGGGTSTDTQYF
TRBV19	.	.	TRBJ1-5	TGTGCCAGTAGCCCCGGACAGTACAATCAGCCCCAGCATTTT	CASSPGQYNQPQHF
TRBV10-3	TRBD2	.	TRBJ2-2	TGTGCCATCAGTGACTCGCGGGGGACCGGGGAGCTGTTTTTT	CAISDSRGTGELFF
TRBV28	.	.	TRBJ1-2	TGTGCCAGCAGAATGACTCGTAACTATGGCTACACCTTC	CASRMTRNYGYTF
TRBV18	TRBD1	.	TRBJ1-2	TGTGCCAGCTCACCCCGGGACAGGGGCTACACCTTC	CASSPRDRGYTF
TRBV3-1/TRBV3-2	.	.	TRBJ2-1	TGTGCCAGCAGCCCCCTGGCTCCGGGAAACAATGAGCAGTTCTTC	CASSPLAPGNNEQFF
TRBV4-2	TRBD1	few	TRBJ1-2	TGTGCCAGCAGCCAAGACGACAGGGGGCGAGGCTACACCTTC	CASSQDDRGRGYTF
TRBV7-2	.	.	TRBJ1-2	TGTGCCAGCAGCTTGTCCCTACAGGAAAACTATGGCTACACCTTC	CASSLSLQENYGYTF
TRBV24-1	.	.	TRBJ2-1	TGTGCCACCGGGGGCAGCTCCTACAATGAGCAGTTCTTC	CATGGSSYNEQFF
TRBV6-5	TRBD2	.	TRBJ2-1	TGTGCCAGCAGTTACGGTTTGGGACTAGGAGATGAGCAGTTCTTC	CASSYGLGLGDEQFF
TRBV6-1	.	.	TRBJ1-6	TGTGCCAGCAGTGACCCTCAGGGTAGACTTAGTAATTCACCCCTCCACTTT	CASSDPQGRLSNSPLHF
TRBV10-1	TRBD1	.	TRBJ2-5	TGCGCCAGCAGTGAGTTTAGTGGGGACAGGGTTTACTTC	CASSEFSGDRVYF
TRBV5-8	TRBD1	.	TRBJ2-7	TGTGCCAGCAGCCCACAGGGGCCGGCCTACGAGCAGTACTTC	CASSPQGPAYEQYF
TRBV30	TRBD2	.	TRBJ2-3	TGTGCCGGGGACGGGGGACTAGCGGGAGAGGGGCAGTATTTT	CAGDGGLAGEGQYF
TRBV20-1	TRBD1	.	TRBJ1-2	TGCAGTGCCAGTACGGGACAGGGTAAAGAGCGCTATGGCTACACCTTC	CSASTGQGKERYGYTF
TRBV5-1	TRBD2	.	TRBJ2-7	TGCGCCAGCAGTAGTCGGGAGGGCTACGAGCAGTACTTC	CASSSREGYEQYF
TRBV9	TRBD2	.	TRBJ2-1	TGTGCCAGCAGCGTAGCGTCTAGCGGCCACAATGAGCAGTTCTTC	CASSVASSGHNEQFF
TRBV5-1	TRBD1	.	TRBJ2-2	TGCGCCAGCAGCAACATGGGGACAGGCACCGGGGAGCTGTTTTTT	CASSNMGTGTGELFF
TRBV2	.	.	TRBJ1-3	TGTGCCAGCAGTGTCCCCTACGGGAGCTCTGGAAACACCATATATTTT	CASSVPYGSSGNTIYF
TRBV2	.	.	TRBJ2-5	TGTGCCAGCAGTGGGGCCTACGCGGGTGAGCAAGAGACCCAGTACTTC	CASSGAYAGEQETQYF
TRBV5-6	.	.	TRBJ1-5	TGTGCCAGCAGCTTGGGGTCAGGACTGGGGGGTCAGCCCCAGCATTTT	CASSLGSGLGGQPQHF
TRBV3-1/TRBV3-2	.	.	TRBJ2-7	TGTGCCAGCAGCCAAGGGAATCGGGGCGGGGAGTACTTC	CASSQGNRGGEYF
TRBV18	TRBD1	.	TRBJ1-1	TGTGCCAGCTCAGGGACAGGGGCGAACACTGAAGCTTTCTTT	CASSGTGANTEAFF
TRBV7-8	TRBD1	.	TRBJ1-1	TGTGCCAGCAGCGTAACAGGGGACCGGGAAGCTTTCTTT	CASSVTGDREAFF
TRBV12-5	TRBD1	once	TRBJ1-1	TGTGCTAGTGGAGATGGACAGGGACCTGAAGCTTTCTTT	CASGDGQGPEAFF
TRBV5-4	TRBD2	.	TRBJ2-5	TGTGCCAGCAGCCGGACTAGCGGATACCAAGAGACCCAGTACTTC	CASSRTSGYQETQYF
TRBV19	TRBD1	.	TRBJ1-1	TGTGCCAGTACCATAAAAGTCAGGGGGCTCGCTGAAGCTTTCTTT	CASTIKVRGLAEAFF
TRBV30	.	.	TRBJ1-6	TGTGCCTGGAGGGATGGGGCAAATTCACCCCTCCACTTT	CAWRDGANSPLHF
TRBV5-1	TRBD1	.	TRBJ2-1	TGCGCCAGCAGCATGGGACAGGTTGGCAATGAGCAGTTCTTC	CASSMGQVGNEQFF
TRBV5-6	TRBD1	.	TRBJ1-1	TGTGCCAGCAGCTTTCCGGGACAGGCCAACACTGAAGCTTTCTTT	CASSFPGQANTEAFF
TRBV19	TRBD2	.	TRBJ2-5	TGTGCCAGTAGAAATACGGGAGGCCGGGAGCTCACTGGGACCCAGTACTTC	CASRNTGGRELTGTQYF
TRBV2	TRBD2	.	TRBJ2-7	TGTGCCAGCAGTGAAAGGAGCGGGAGCTCCTACGAGCAGTACTTC	CASSERSGSSYEQYF
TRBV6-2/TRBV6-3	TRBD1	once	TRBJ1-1	TGTGCCAGCAGTTATTATCGGTTCGGGTCCCGGGACAGGAACACTGAAGCTTTCTTT	CASSYYRFGSRDRNTEAFF
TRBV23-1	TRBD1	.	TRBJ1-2	TGCGCCAGCAGTCAAAGGCCGGCAGGGGGAACCGGTGGCTACACCTTC	CASSQRPAGGTGGYTF
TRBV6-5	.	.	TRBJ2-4	TGTGCCAGCAGGACTTTAGCGAGACAAAACATTCAGTACTTC	CASRTLARQNIQYF